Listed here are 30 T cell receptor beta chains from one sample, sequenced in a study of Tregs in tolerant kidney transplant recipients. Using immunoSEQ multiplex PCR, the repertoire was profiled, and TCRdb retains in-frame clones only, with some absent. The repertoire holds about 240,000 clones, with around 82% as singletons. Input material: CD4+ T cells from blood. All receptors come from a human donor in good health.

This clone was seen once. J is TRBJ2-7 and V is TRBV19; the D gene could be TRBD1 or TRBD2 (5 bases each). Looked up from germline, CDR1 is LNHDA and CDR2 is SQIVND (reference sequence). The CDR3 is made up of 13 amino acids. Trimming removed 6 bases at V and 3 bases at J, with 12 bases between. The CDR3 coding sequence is TGTGCCAGTAGCCGGGGCCAGGGCTACGAGCAGTACTTC. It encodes CASSRGQGYEQYF.

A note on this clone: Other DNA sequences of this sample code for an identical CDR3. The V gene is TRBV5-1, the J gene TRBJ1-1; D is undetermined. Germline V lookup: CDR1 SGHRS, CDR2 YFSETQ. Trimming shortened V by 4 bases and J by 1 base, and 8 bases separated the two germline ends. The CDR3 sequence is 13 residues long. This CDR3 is CASSGRGNTEAFF. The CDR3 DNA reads TGCGCCAGCAGCGGTCGTGGGAACACTGAAGCTTTCTTT.

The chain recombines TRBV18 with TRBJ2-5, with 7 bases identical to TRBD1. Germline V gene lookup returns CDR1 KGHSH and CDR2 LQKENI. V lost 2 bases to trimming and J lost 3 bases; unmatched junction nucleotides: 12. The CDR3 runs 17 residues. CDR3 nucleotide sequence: TGTGCCAGCTCACCAAGCACGACGGACAGGAATGAAGAGACCCAGTACTTC. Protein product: CASSPSTTDRNEETQYF.

The CDR3 protein is CATSSTTGASGANVLTF. Here the CDR3 DNA reads TGTGCCACCAGCTCTACGACAGGGGCCTCTGGGGCCAACGTCCTGACTTTC. The rearrangement links TRBV15 to TRBJ2-6, with TRBD1 matching over 8 bases. The CDR3 spans 17 residues. Germline trimming cut 5 bases from V and 0 bases from J; bases unmatched to any gene: 6. CDR1 LNHNV and CDR2 YYDKDF come from the germline V gene (reference sequence).

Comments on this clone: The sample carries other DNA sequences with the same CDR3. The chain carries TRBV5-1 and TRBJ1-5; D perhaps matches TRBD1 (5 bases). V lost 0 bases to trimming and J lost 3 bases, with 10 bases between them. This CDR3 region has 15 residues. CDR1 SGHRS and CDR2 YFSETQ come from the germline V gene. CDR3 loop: CASSLVAGPNQPQHF. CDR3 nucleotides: TGCGCCAGCAGCTTGGTGGCAGGGCCCAATCAGCCCCAGCATTTT.

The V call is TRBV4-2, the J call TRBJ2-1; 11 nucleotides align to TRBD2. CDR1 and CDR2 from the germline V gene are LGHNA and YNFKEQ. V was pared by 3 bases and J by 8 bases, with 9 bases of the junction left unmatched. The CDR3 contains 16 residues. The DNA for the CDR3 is TGTGCCAGCAGCCACTCGACTAGCGGGGTCGGCGATGAGCAGTTCTTC. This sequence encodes CASSHSTSGVGDEQFF.

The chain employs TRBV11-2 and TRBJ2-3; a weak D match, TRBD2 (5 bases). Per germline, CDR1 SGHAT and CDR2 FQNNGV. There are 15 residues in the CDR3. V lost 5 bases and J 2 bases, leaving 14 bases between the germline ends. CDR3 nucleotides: TGTGCCAGCAGCCCTCGAGGGTTCGCCACAGATACGCAGTATTTT. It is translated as CASSPRGFATDTQYF. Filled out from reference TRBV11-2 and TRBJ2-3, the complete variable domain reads EAGVAQSPRYKIIEKRQSVAFWCNPISGHATLYWYQQILGQGPKLLIQFQNNGVVDDSQLPKDRFSAERLKGVDSTLKIQPAKLEDSAVYLCASSPRGFATDTQYFGPGTRLTVL.

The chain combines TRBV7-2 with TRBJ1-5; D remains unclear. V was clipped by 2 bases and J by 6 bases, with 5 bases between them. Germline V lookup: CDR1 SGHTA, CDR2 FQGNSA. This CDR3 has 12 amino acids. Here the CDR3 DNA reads TGTGCCAGCAGCTTATCGAGTCAGCCCCAGCATTTT. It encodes CASSLSSQPQHF.

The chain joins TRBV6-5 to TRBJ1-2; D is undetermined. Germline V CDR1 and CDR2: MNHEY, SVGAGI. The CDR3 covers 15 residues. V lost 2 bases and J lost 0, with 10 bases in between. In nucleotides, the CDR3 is TGTGCCAGCAGTTACGACACGACTGCTAACTATGGCTACACCTTC. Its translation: CASSYDTTANYGYTF.

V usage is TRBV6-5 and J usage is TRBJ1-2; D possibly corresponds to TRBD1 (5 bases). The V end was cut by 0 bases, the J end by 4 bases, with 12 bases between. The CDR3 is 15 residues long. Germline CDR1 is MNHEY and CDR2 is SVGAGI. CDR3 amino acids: CASSYSTAGPYGYTF. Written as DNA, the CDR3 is TGTGCCAGCAGTTACTCGACGGCAGGGCCCTATGGCTACACCTTC.

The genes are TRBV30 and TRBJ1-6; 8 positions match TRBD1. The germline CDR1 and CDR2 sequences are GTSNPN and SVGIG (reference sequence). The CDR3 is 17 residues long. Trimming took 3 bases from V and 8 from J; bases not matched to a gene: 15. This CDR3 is CAWSHSSTRTGYSPLHF. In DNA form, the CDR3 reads TGTGCCTGGAGCCATAGTTCTACACGGACAGGGTATTCACCCCTCCACTTT.

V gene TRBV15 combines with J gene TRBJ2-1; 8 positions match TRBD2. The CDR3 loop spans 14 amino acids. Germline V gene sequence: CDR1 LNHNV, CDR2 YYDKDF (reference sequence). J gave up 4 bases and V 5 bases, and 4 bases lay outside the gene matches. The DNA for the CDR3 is TGTGCCACCAGCGAAAGCGGGAGTTACAATGAGCAGTTCTTC. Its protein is CATSESGSYNEQFF.

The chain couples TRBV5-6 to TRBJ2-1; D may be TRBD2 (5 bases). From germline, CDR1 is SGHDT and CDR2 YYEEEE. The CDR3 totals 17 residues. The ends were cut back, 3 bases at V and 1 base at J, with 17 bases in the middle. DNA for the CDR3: TGTGCCAGCAGCTCAGTGTCTAGCAGAGAATCCTACAATGAGCAGTTCTTC. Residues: CASSSVSSRESYNEQFF. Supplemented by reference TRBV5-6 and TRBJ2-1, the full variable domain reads DAGVTQSPTHLIKTRGQQVTLRCSPKSGHDTVSWYQQALGQGPQFIFQYYEEEERQRGNFPDRFSGHQFPNYSSELNVNALLLGDSALYLCASSSVSSRESYNEQFFGPGTRLTVL.

The CDR3: CASSDGGPGGETQYF. The DNA for the CDR3 is TGCGCCAGCAGTGATGGTGGACCTGGCGGGGAGACCCAGTACTTC. The V and J genes are TRBV10-1 and TRBJ2-5; TRBD2 is a possible D gene (5 bases). The germline V gene has CDR1 WNHNN and CDR2 SYGVQD (reference sequence). With 3 bases removed from V and 5 bases from J, the gap between germline ends came to 16 bases. There are 15 residues in the CDR3.

The DNA for the CDR3 is TGCGCCAGCAGCTTGGTTGCGACAAATGAGCAGTTCTTC. It specifies CASSLVATNEQFF. The V gene is TRBV5-1, the J gene TRBJ2-1; D unclear. In germline, CDR1 is SGHRS, CDR2 YFSETQ. The ends were cut back, 0 bases at V and 7 bases at J, with 8 bases in the middle. The CDR3 covers 13 residues.

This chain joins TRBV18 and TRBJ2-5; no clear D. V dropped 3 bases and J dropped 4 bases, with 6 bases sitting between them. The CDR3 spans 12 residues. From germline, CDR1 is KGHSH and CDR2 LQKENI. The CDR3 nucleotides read TGTGCCAGCTCACCTATCATAGAGACCCAGTACTTC. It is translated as CASSPIIETQYF.

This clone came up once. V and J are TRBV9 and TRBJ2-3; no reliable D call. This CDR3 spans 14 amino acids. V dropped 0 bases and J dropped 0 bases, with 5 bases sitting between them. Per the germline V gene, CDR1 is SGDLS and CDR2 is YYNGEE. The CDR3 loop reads CASSVGRSTDTQYF. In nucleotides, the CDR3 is TGTGCCAGCAGCGTAGGTCGGAGCACAGATACGCAGTATTTT.

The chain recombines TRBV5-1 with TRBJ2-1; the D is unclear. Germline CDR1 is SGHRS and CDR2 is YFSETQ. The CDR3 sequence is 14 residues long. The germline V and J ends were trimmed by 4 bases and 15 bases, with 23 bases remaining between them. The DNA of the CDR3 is TGCGCCAGCAGCAACCGTACGGAAAGGTTCCAACGGTTCTTC. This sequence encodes CASSNRTERFQRFF.

The CDR3 loop is CASSPKTGINSPLHF. CDR3 bases: TGTGCCAGTAGTCCCAAGACAGGGATTAATTCACCCCTCCACTTT. The chain has TRBV19 and TRBJ1-6, with 7 bases fitting TRBD1. This CDR3 comprises 15 residues. The trim removed 5 bases at V and 6 bases at J, leaving 7 bases unmatched. Germline CDR1 is LNHDA and CDR2 is SQIVND (reference sequence).

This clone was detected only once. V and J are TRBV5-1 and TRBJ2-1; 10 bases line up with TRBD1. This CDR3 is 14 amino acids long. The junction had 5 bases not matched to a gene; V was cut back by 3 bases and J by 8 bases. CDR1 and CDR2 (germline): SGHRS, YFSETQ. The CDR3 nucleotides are TGCGCCAGCAGCTCGGACAGGGGGGGGGATGAGCAGTTCTTC. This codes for CASSSDRGGDEQFF.

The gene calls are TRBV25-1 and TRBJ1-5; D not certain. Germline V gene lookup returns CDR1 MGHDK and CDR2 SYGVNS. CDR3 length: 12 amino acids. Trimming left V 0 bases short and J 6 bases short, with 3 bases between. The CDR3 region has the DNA TGTGCCAGCAGTGAATATGGTCAGCCCCAGCATTTT. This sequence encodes CASSEYGQPQHF.

CDR3 bases: TGCGCCAGCAGCTTGGGAAAAGGGTTGGCCCAAGAGACCCAGTACTTC. Protein product: CASSLGKGLAQETQYF. The rearrangement links TRBV5-1 to TRBJ2-5; unclear D gene. Trimming removed 0 bases at V and 1 base at J, with 13 bases between. CDR3 size: 16 residues. CDR1 and CDR2 (germline): SGHRS, YFSETQ.

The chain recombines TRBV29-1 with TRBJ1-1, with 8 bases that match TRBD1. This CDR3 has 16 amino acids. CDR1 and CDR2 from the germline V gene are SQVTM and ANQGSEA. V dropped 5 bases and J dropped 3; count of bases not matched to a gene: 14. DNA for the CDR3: TGCAGCGTTCTCCCTCGTGAACAGGGACAGGACACTGAAGCTTTCTTT. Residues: CSVLPREQGQDTEAFF. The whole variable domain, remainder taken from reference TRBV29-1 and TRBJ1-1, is SAVISQKPSRDICQRGTSLTIQCQVDSQVTMMFWYRQQPGQSLTLIATANQGSEATYESGFVIDKFPISRPNLTFSTLTVSNMSPEDSSIYLCSVLPREQGQDTEAFFGQGTRLTVV.

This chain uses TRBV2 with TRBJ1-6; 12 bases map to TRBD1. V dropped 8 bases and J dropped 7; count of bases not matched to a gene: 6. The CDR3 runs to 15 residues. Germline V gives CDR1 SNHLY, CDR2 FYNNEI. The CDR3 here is CASGGTGGHNSPLHF. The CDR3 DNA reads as TGTGCCAGCGGTGGGACAGGGGGCCACAATTCACCCCTCCACTTT.

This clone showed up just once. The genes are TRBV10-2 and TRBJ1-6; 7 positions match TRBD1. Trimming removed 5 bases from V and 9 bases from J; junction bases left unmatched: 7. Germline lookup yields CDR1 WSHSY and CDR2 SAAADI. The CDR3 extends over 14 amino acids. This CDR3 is CASSLGQASSPLHF. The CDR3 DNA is TGCGCCAGCAGTCTCGGACAGGCCTCTTCACCCCTCCACTTT.

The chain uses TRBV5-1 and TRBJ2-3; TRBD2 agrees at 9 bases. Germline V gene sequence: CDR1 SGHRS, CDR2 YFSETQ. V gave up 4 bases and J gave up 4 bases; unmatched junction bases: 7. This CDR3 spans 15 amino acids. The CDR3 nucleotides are TGCGCCAGCAGCGCCGGGACTAGCTCCCCAGATACGCAGTATTTT. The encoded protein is CASSAGTSSPDTQYF.

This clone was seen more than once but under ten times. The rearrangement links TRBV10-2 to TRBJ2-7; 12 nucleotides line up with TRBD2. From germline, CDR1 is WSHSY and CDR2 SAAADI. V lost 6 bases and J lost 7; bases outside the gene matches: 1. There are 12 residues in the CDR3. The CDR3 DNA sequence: TGCGCCAGCAGGACTAGCGGGGGAGAGCAGTACTTC. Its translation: CASRTSGGEQYF.

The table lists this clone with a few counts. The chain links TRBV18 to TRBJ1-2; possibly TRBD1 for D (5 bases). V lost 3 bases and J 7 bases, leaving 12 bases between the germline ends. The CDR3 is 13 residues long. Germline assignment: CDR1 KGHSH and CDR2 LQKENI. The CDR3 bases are TGTGCCAGCTCACCTGAAGGGGCTGGTGGCTACACCTTC. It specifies CASSPEGAGGYTF.

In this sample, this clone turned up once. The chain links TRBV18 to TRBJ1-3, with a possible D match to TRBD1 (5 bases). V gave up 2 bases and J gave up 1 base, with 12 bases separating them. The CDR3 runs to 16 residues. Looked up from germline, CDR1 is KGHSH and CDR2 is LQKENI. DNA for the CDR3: TGTGCCAGCTCACCAGGTCAAGGGGCTTCTGGAAACACCATATATTTT. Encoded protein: CASSPGQGASGNTIYF.

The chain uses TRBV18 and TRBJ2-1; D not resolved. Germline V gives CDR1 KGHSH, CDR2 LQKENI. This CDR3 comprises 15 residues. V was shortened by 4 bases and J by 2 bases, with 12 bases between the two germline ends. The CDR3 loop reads CASSRLVAPYNEQFF. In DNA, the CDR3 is TGTGCCAGCTCACGACTTGTGGCGCCCTACAATGAGCAGTTCTTC.